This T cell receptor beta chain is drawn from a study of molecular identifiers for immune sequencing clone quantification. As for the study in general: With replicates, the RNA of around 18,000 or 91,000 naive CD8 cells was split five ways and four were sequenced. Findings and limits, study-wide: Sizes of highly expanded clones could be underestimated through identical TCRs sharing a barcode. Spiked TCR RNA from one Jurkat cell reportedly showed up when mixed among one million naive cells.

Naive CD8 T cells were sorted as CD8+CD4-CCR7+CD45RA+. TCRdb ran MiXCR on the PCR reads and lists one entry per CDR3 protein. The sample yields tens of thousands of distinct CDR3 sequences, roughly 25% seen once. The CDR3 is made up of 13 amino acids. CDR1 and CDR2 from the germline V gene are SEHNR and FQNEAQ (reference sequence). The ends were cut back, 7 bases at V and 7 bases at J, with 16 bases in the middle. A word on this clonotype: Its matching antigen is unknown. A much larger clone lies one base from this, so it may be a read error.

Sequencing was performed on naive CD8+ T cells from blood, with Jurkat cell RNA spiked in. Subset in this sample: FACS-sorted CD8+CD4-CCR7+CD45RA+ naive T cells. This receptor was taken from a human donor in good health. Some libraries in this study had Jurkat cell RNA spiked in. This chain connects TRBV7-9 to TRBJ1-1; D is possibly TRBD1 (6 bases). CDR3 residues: CASNGGGRIEAFF. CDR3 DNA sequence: TGTGCCAGCAACGGCGGGGGGCGGATTGAAGCTTTCTTT.